The clone carrying this T cell receptor beta chain is a singleton in its sample. The sample comes from a study of T cell changes during pregnancy in multiple sclerosis. CDR3 length equals 15 residues. Germline-derived CDR1 and CDR2 are SGHRS and YFSETQ. The ends lost 0 bases at V and 4 bases at J; junction bases unmatched: 2. This table comes from immunoSEQ multiplex PCR, and its TCRdb copy is limited to in-frame clones, with some not included. The sample carries tens of thousands of clones, about 90% recorded once. The sequences come from peripheral blood, collected in the first trimester of pregnancy. The chain combines TRBV5-1 with TRBJ2-7; TRBD2 agrees at 12 bases. The sequence was obtained from a female donor in good health, enrolled as a control in a pregnancy study. CDR3 amino acids: CASSLELAGGYEQYF. The CDR3 DNA follows: TGCGCCAGCAGCTTGGAGCTAGCGGGGGGGTACGAGCAGTACTTC.